What follows are 30 T cell receptor beta chains derived from one specimen sequenced in a study of cytomegalovirus exposure and HLA in healthy donors. Produced via immunoSEQ multiplex PCR; TCRdb's table is partial and in-frame only. The sample carries around 130,000 clones, 85% to 90% recorded once. The specimen was PBMCs. The source of these receptors is a man under 40 in good health and CMV-seronegative.

The genes are TRBV19 and TRBJ2-7; D possibly corresponds to TRBD2 (6 bases). The CDR3 is made up of 17 amino acids. Trimming left V 5 bases short and J 0 bases short, with 20 bases between. Germline V lookup: CDR1 LNHDA, CDR2 SQIVND (reference sequence). This chain's CDR3 is CASSVRVRGVSSYEQYF. The CDR3 DNA reads as TGTGCCAGTAGTGTCCGGGTCCGCGGGGTTAGCTCCTACGAGCAGTACTTC.

The rearrangement links TRBV7-9 to TRBJ1-4, with 10 positions matching TRBD1. Germline assignment: CDR1 SEHNR and CDR2 FQNEAQ (reference sequence). The CDR3 totals 16 residues. J was trimmed by 0 bases and V by 6 bases; bases with no gene match: 4. DNA of the CDR3: TGTGCCAGCAGGGCGGGGACAGGGGCAACTAATGAAAAACTGTTTTTT. It yields the protein CASRAGTGATNEKLFF. The full variable domain, completed using reference TRBV7-9 and TRBJ1-4, is DTGVSQNPRHKITKRGQNVTFRCDPISEHNRLYWYRQTLGQGPEFLTYFQNEAQLEKSRLLSDRFSAERPKGSFSTLEIQRTEQGDSAMYLCASRAGTGATNEKLFFGSGTQLSVL.

The rearrangement links TRBV27 to TRBJ2-7; 9 bases are a match to TRBD1. Germline V lookup: CDR1 MNHEY, CDR2 SMNVEV (reference sequence). The CDR3 contains 13 residues. Trimming cost V 5 bases and J 6 bases; bases outside gene matches: 5. The CDR3 DNA is TGTGCCAGCAGTCTTGGGACAGGGCGCGAGCAGTACTTC. Amino acid sequence: CASSLGTGREQYF.

V and J are TRBV4-2 and TRBJ2-1, with 7 bases matching TRBD1. The V segment lost 2 bases and the J segment 1 base; nucleotides outside the gene matches: 5. CDR3 length equals 16 residues. Germline values: CDR1 LGHNA, CDR2 YNFKEQ. The CDR3 loop is CASSQKNRGSYNEQFF. CDR3 DNA: TGTGCCAGCAGCCAAAAAAACAGGGGTTCCTACAATGAGCAGTTCTTC.

The genes are TRBV5-4 and TRBJ2-2; 9 bases are a match to TRBD2. The CDR3 sequence is 16 residues long. V lost 0 bases and J lost 4; bases outside the gene matches: 4. The germline V gene has CDR1 SGHNT and CDR2 YYREEE (reference sequence). The DNA for the CDR3 is TGTGCCAGCAGCTTGGACCGCGGGGGGGGCACCGGGGAGCTGTTTTTT. Its translation: CASSLDRGGGTGELFF.

V and J are TRBV7-9 and TRBJ1-2, with 9 bases that match TRBD1. This CDR3 comprises 15 residues. The trim removed 0 bases at V and 4 bases at J, leaving 3 bases unmatched. Germline V gene lookup returns CDR1 SEHNR and CDR2 FQNEAQ (reference sequence). The CDR3 nucleotides are TGTGCCAGCAGCTTAGCACAGGGGGCTTCCTATGGCTACACCTTC. Translating it yields CASSLAQGASYGYTF.

V gene TRBV5-1 combines with J gene TRBJ1-3; 9 bases line up with TRBD1. CDR1 is SGHRS and CDR2 is YFSETQ in the germline V gene. The CDR3 has 16 residues. J lost 3 bases, V lost 0 bases, and 4 bases had no gene match. CDR3 region: CASSLEGQGGGNTIYF. CDR3 nucleotides: TGCGCCAGCAGCTTGGAGGGACAGGGTGGTGGAAACACCATATATTTT.

In its sample, this clone was seen once. The chain uses TRBV7-8 and TRBJ2-5, with D hard to call. V lost 5 bases, J lost 7 bases, and 14 bases lay in between. The length of the CDR3 is 13 residues. Germline V gene lookup returns CDR1 SGHVS and CDR2 FQNEAQ. CDR3 bases: TGTGCCAGCAGCCCGGCGGCAGTCGGGACCCAGTACTTC. Residues: CASSPAAVGTQYF.

This chain joins TRBV5-1 and TRBJ2-2; 8 bases align to TRBD1. Per the germline V gene, CDR1 is SGHRS and CDR2 is YFSETQ. This CDR3 spans 17 amino acids. Unmatched junction bases numbered 4, after V lost 0 bases and J lost 0 bases. This chain's CDR3 is CASSLATGETNTGELFF. CDR3 nucleotides: TGCGCCAGCAGCTTGGCGACAGGGGAAACGAACACCGGGGAGCTGTTTTTT.

The chain carries TRBV27 and TRBJ1-6; 7 bases fit TRBD1. The V segment lost 8 bases and the J segment 7 bases; nucleotides outside the gene matches: 8. CDR3 size: 14 residues. CDR1 and CDR2 from the germline V gene are MNHEY and SMNVEV (reference sequence). CDR3 coding DNA: TGTGCCAGCGGAAGACAGGGATGGAATTCACCCCTCCACTTT. It is translated as CASGRQGWNSPLHF.

The chain combines TRBV29-1 with TRBJ2-2, with TRBD1 identical over 7 bases. J lost 4 bases, V lost 6 bases, and 2 bases had no gene match. The CDR3 runs to 12 residues. Germline assignment: CDR1 SQVTM and CDR2 ANQGSEA. CDR3 region: CSVGQSTGELFF. The CDR3, as DNA: TGCAGCGTGGGACAGAGCACCGGGGAGCTGTTTTTT.

The V gene is TRBV5-1, the J gene TRBJ2-7, with 9 bases that match TRBD1. Germline lookup yields CDR1 SGHRS and CDR2 YFSETQ. V gave up 0 bases and J gave up 6 bases; unmatched junction bases: 7. This CDR3 spans 15 amino acids. CDR3 bases: TGCGCCAGCAGCTTGGATAGACAGGGGGTAGGCGAGCAGTACTTC. It yields the protein CASSLDRQGVGEQYF.

The CDR3 DNA reads TGTGCCAGCAGCTTACCAACAGGTGGCTACACCTTC. This codes for CASSLPTGGYTF. V usage is TRBV6-1 and J usage is TRBJ1-2; D is possibly TRBD1 (5 bases). Trimming shortened V by 6 bases and J by 7 bases, and 12 bases separated the two germline ends. The CDR3 is 12 amino acids. The germline CDR1 and CDR2 sequences are MNHNS and SASEGT.

The J gene is TRBJ1-5, the V gene TRBV19, with D unclear. Germline V gives CDR1 LNHDA, CDR2 SQIVND (reference sequence). The V end was cut by 5 bases, the J end by 0 bases, with 11 bases between. The CDR3 spans 15 residues. This chain's CDR3 is CASSASSNSNQPQHF. As DNA, the CDR3 is TGTGCCAGTAGTGCGTCTTCCAATAGCAATCAGCCCCAGCATTTT.

V and J are TRBV20-1 and TRBJ2-1; no definite D call. V was trimmed by 3 bases and J by 9 bases, leaving 9 bases between them. CDR1 DFQATT and CDR2 SNEGSKA come from the germline V gene (reference sequence). The CDR3 runs 11 residues. The CDR3 nucleotides are TGCAGTGCTAGGATCGCTATTGAGCAGTTCTTC. This sequence encodes CSARIAIEQFF.

With respect to this clone: Additional DNA sequences in this sample encode the identical CDR3. This CDR3 reads CASSLSGAYNEQFF. Written as DNA, the CDR3 is TGTGCCAGCAGCCTCTCCGGGGCCTACAATGAGCAGTTCTTC. This chain joins TRBV5-4 and TRBJ2-1; the D gene is possibly TRBD2 (5 bases). Germline-derived CDR1 and CDR2 are SGHNT and YYREEE (reference sequence). The CDR3 has 14 residues. V dropped 4 bases and J dropped 2 bases, with 10 bases sitting between them.

The chain has TRBV25-1 and TRBJ2-7, with D possibly being TRBD1 (6 bases). The CDR3 is 13 amino acids. Germline CDR1 and CDR2: MGHDK and SYGVNS. V was cut by 6 bases and J by 1 base, with 10 bases left in between. The CDR3 DNA reads as TGTGCCAGCAGGGAACAGGGTTCCTACGAGCAGTACTTC. It translates to CASREQGSYEQYF.

V usage is TRBV27 and J usage is TRBJ2-4, with a weak D call TRBD2 (6 bases). The V end lost 5 bases, the J end lost 0 bases, and 14 bases lay between the germline ends. The CDR3 covers 16 residues. From germline, CDR1 is MNHEY and CDR2 SMNVEV (reference sequence). This CDR3 reads CASSPRREIAKNIQYF. The CDR3 DNA is TGTGCCAGCAGTCCACGACGGGAGATAGCCAAAAACATTCAGTACTTC.

This chain joins TRBV10-1 and TRBJ1-1; possibly TRBD1 for D (6 bases). This CDR3 has 15 amino acids. V gave up 4 bases and J gave up 5 bases, with 17 bases separating them. Germline assignment: CDR1 WNHNN and CDR2 SYGVQD (reference sequence). The CDR3 is CASSGTKGVRTEAFF. The CDR3 nucleotides read TGCGCCAGCAGTGGGACCAAGGGGGTTAGGACTGAAGCTTTCTTT.

The table lists this clone with a count of one. This chain joins TRBV4-1 and TRBJ1-3; possibly TRBD1 for D (5 bases). The germline gives CDR1 MGHRA, CDR2 YSYEKL. Trimming took off 4 bases at V and 2 bases at J, with 15 bases between the two ends. CDR3 length: 16 amino acids. CDR3 nucleotide sequence: TGCGCCAGCAGCCTTGGGCCGAAGGGGACTGGAAACACCATATATTTT. It specifies CASSLGPKGTGNTIYF.

The chain is built from TRBV7-9 and TRBJ1-2, with D maybe TRBD1 (6 bases). Germline CDR1 SEHNR, CDR2 FQNEAQ (reference sequence). This CDR3 contains 14 residues. The V gene lost 2 bases and the J gene lost 4 bases, with 11 bases spanning the gap. CDR3 coding DNA: TGTGCCAGCAGCTTATTTGGACAGTCCTATGGCTACACCTTC. Translation gives CASSLFGQSYGYTF.

The chain recombines TRBV5-6 with TRBJ2-3; D possibly corresponds to TRBD1 (6 bases). V shed 3 bases and J shed 4 bases, with 6 bases lying between them. From germline, CDR1 is SGHDT and CDR2 YYEEEE. The CDR3 consists of 12 residues. CDR3 DNA sequence: TGTGCCAGCAGCTCAGGGGCAGATACGCAGTATTTT. Its translation: CASSSGADTQYF.

The V call is TRBV4-1, the J call TRBJ2-7; 10 bases align to TRBD1. CDR3 length equals 16 residues. V gave up 1 base and J gave up 3 bases; unmatched junction bases: 6. Germline-derived CDR1 and CDR2 are MGHRA and YSYEKL. For the CDR3, the DNA is TGCGCCAGCAGCCAAGGACAGGGGGCTTTATTCTACGAGCAGTACTTC. The encoded protein is CASSQGQGALFYEQYF.

The V call is TRBV11-2, the J call TRBJ2-1; no firm D call. Germline V gives CDR1 SGHAT, CDR2 FQNNGV. The CDR3 spans 16 residues. The V end lost 5 bases, the J end lost 2 bases, and 16 bases lay between the germline ends. The DNA for the CDR3 is TGTGCCAGCAGCCCAAAACATGGCAACCCCTACAATGAGCAGTTCTTC. Protein sequence: CASSPKHGNPYNEQFF.

DNA for the CDR3: TGTGCCAGCGCCGGGACAGGCTCCTACGAGCAGTACTTC. This sequence encodes CASAGTGSYEQYF. The chain recombines TRBV19 with TRBJ2-7, with 8 bases aligning to TRBD1. CDR1 and CDR2 from the germline V gene are LNHDA and SQIVND (reference sequence). The ends lost 9 bases at V and 0 bases at J; junction bases unmatched: 4. The CDR3 runs to 13 residues.

This chain uses TRBV5-1 with TRBJ2-5, with 7 bases lining up with TRBD2. The CDR3 spans 15 residues. In germline, CDR1 is SGHRS, CDR2 YFSETQ. Trimming took 4 bases from V and 2 from J; bases not matched to a gene: 8. Written as DNA, the CDR3 is TGCGCCAGCAGCGGAGCGGGGCTTGATCAAGAGACCCAGTACTTC. Translation: CASSGAGLDQETQYF.

This chain uses TRBV28 with TRBJ2-7, with 13 positions matching TRBD2. V lost 2 bases to trimming and J lost 2 bases; unmatched junction nucleotides: 0. The CDR3 loop spans 15 amino acids. Germline values: CDR1 MDHEN, CDR2 SYDVKM. CDR3 bases: TGTGCCAGCAGTTTAGGGACTAGCGGGACCTACGAGCAGTACTTC. The encoded protein is CASSLGTSGTYEQYF.

V gene TRBV5-6 combines with J gene TRBJ2-2, with 7 bases fitting TRBD2. In germline, CDR1 is SGHDT, CDR2 YYEEEE. CDR3 length: 15 amino acids. Germline trimming cut 4 bases from V and 2 bases from J; bases unmatched to any gene: 5. This CDR3 is CASSPGTTNTGELFF. The CDR3 bases are TGTGCCAGCAGCCCCGGGACTACAAACACCGGGGAGCTGTTTTTT. The variable domain in full, with the rest retrieved from reference TRBV5-6 and TRBJ2-2, is DAGVTQSPTHLIKTRGQQVTLRCSPKSGHDTVSWYQQALGQGPQFIFQYYEEEERQRGNFPDRFSGHQFPNYSSELNVNALLLGDSALYLCASSPGTTNTGELFFGEGSRLTVL.

The V call is TRBV5-1, the J call TRBJ2-2; 8 bases are a match to TRBD1. V dropped 6 bases and J dropped 1; count of bases not matched to a gene: 5. Germline values: CDR1 SGHRS, CDR2 YFSETQ. The CDR3 runs 15 residues. The CDR3 nucleotides read TGCGCCAGCAACAGGGGGGACGAGAACACCGGGGAGCTGTTTTTT. It translates to CASNRGDENTGELFF. Supplemented by reference TRBV5-1 and TRBJ2-2, the full variable domain reads KAGVTQTPRYLIKTRGQQVTLSCSPISGHRSVSWYQQTPGQGLQFLFEYFSETQRNKGNFPGRFSGRQFSNSRSEMNVSTLELGDSALYLCASNRGDENTGELFFGEGSRLTVL.

V usage is TRBV20-1 and J usage is TRBJ1-1; D not certain. Trimming took off 4 bases at V and 10 bases at J, with 10 bases between the two ends. CDR1 and CDR2 from the germline V gene are DFQATT and SNEGSKA (reference sequence). CDR3 length: 10 amino acids. The DNA of the CDR3 is TGCAGTGCTACCCGCGGCGGAGCTTTCTTT. Translating it yields CSATRGGAFF.